This T cell receptor (beta chain) derives from a study of blood T cell repertoires in COVID-19. In its sample, this clone was seen once. TCRdb's copy holds only in-frame clones and misses some; the assay was immunoSEQ multiplex PCR. The table has 120,000 or so clones, approximately 80% seen once. From germline, CDR1 is MNHEY and CDR2 SMNVEV (reference sequence). CDR3 size: 13 residues. V was shortened by 6 bases and J by 11 bases, with 20 bases between the two germline ends. The sequenced sample consisted of peripheral blood. J is TRBJ2-7 and V is TRBV27; D not certain. This clonotype was sampled from a woman aged 70-85 years with acute or convalescent COVID-19. The CDR3 protein is CASSPAAPIWEYF. The CDR3 DNA is TGTGCCAGCAGCCCCGCGGCCCCTATTTGGGAGTACTTC.